This TCR beta chain was recovered during a study of control samples from healthy donors and cancer patients. The CDR3 is 14 residues long. Germline CDR1 and CDR2: MDHEN and SYDVKM. The V and J ends lost 5 bases and 2 bases, in that order; junction bases with no gene match: 4. Assay: immunoSEQ multiplex PCR; the TCRdb copy retains only in-frame clones and omits some. Of 100,000 to 150,000 clones in the sample, roughly 88% were seen once. This TCR came from a man aged 45-65 years in good health. Specimen: blood. The V call is TRBV28, the J call TRBJ2-3, with 7 bases that match TRBD2. The CDR3 DNA sequence: TGTGCCAGCAGTGCAGCGGGAACCACAGATACGCAGTATTTT. Translating it yields CASSAAGTTDTQYF.